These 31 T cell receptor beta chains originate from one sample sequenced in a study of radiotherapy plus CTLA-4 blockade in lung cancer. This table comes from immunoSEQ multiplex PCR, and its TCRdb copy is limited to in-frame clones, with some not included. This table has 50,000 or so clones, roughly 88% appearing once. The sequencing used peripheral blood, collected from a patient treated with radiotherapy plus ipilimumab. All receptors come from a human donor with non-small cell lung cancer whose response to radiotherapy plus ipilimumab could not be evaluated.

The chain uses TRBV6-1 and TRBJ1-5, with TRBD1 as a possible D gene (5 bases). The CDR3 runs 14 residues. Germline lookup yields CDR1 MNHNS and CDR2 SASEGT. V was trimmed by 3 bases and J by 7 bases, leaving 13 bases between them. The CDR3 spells CASSERGGGQPQHF. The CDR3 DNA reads TGTGCCAGCAGTGAGCGGGGCGGAGGCCAGCCCCAGCATTTT.

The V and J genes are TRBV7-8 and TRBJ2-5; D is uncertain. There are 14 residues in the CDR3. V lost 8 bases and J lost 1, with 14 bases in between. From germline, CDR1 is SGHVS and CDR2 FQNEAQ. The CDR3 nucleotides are TGTGCCAGCTCCCCCCCGTCCCGCCAAGAGACCCAGTACTTC. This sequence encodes CASSPPSRQETQYF.

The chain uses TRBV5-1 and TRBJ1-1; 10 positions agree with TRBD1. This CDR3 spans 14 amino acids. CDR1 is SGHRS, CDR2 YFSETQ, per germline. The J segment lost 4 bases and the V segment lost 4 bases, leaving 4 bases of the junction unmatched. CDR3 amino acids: CASSQGTGVTEAFF. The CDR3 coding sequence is TGCGCCAGCAGCCAGGGGACAGGGGTCACTGAAGCTTTCTTT.

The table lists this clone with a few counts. CDR3: CASSLSRGGDTQYF. For the CDR3, the DNA is TGTGCCAGCAGCTTGAGTAGGGGGGGAGATACGCAGTATTTT. V usage is TRBV5-6 and J usage is TRBJ2-3; possibly TRBD2 for D (7 bases). Germline V lookup: CDR1 SGHDT, CDR2 YYEEEE. The V gene lost 1 base and the J gene lost 5 bases, with 11 bases spanning the gap. The CDR3 is made up of 14 amino acids.

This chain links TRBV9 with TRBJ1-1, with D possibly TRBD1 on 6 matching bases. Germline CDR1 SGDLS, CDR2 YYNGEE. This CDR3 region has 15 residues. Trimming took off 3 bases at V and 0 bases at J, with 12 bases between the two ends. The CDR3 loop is CASSATQGLNTEAFF. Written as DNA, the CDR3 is TGTGCCAGCAGCGCAACACAGGGCCTGAACACTGAAGCTTTCTTT.

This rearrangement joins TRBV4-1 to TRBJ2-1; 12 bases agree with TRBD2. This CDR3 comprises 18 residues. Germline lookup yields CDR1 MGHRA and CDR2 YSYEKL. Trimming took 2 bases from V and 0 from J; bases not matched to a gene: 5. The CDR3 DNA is TGCGCCAGCAGCCAAAAGGGACTAGCGGGCGACTCCTACAATGAGCAGTTCTTC. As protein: CASSQKGLAGDSYNEQFF.

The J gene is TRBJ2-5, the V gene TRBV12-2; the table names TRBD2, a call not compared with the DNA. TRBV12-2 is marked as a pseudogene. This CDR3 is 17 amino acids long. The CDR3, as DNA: TGTGCAAGTCGCTTAGCGACTAGCGGGAGATTTCGAGAGACCCAGTACTTC. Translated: CASRLATSGRFRETQYF.

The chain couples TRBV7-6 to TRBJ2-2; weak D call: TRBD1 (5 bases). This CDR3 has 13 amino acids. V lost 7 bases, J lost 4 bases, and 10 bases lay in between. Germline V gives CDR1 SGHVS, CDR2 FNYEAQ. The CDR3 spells CASNAGSTGELFF. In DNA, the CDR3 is TGTGCCAGCAACGCAGGGTCCACCGGGGAGCTGTTTTTT.

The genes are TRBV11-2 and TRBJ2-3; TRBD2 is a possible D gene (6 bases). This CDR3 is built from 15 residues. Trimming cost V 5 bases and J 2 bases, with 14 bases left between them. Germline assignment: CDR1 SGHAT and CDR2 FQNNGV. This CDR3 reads CASSVDSGSTDTQYF. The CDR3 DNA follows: TGTGCCAGCAGCGTTGATAGCGGCTCCACAGATACGCAGTATTTT.

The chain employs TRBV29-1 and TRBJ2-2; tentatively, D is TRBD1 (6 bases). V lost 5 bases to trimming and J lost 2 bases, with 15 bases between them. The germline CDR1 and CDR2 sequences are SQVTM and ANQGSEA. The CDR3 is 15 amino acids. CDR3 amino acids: CSVTKTGLNTGELFF. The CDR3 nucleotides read TGCAGCGTTACTAAGACAGGTTTAAACACCGGGGAGCTGTTTTTT.

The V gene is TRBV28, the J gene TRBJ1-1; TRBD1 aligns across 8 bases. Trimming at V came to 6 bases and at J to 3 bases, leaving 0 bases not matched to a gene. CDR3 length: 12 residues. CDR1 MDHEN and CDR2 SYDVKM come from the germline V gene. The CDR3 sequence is CASRGQDTEAFF. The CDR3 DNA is TGTGCCAGCAGGGGACAGGACACTGAAGCTTTCTTT.

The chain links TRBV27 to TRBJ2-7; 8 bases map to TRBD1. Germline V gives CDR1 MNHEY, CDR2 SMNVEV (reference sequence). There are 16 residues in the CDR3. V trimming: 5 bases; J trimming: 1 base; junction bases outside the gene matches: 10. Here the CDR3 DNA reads TGTGCCAGCAGTCCCTCTACAGGGGGATCATCCTACGAGCAGTACTTC. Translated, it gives CASSPSTGGSSYEQYF.

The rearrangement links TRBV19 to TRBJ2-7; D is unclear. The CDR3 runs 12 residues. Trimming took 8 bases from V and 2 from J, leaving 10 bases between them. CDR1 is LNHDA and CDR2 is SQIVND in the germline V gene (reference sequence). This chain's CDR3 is CASSGSPYEQYF. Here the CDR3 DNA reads TGTGCCAGTTCAGGCAGTCCCTACGAGCAGTACTTC. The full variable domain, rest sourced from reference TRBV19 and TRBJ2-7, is DGGITQSPKYLFRKEGQNVTLSCEQNLNHDAMYWYRQDPGQGLRLIYYSQIVNDFQKGDIAEGYSVSREKKESFPLTVTSAQKNPTAFYLCASSGSPYEQYFGPGTRLTVT.

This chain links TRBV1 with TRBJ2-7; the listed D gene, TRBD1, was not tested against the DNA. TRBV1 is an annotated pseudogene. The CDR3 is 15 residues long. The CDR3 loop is CTTPQLGGLSYEQYF. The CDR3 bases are TGCACCACCCCACAACTAGGGGGCTTATCCTACGAGCAGTACTTC.

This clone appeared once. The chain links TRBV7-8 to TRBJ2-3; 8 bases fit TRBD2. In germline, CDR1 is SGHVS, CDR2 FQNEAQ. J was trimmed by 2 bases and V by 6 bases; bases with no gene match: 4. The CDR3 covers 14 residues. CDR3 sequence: CASRLAANTDTQYF. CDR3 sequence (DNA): TGTGCCAGCAGACTAGCGGCGAACACAGATACGCAGTATTTT.

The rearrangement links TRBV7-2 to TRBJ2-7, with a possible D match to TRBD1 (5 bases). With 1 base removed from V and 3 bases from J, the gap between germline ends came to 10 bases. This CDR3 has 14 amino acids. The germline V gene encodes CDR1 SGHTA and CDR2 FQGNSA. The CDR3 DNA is TGTGCCAGCAGCTTAGGGGGCAGACACTACGAGCAGTACTTC. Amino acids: CASSLGGRHYEQYF.

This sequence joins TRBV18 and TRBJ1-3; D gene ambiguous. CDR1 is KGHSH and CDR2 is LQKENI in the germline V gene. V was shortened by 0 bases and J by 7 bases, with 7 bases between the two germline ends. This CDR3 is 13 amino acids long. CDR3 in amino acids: CASSPPSRNTIYF. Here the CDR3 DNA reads TGTGCCAGCTCACCACCGTCTAGGAACACCATATATTTT. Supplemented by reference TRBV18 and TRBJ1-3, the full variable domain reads NAGVMQNPRHLVRRRGQEARLRCSPMKGHSHVYWYRQLPEEGLKFMVYLQKENIIDESGMPKERFSAEFPKEGPSILRIQQVVRGDSAAYFCASSPPSRNTIYFGEGSWLTVV.

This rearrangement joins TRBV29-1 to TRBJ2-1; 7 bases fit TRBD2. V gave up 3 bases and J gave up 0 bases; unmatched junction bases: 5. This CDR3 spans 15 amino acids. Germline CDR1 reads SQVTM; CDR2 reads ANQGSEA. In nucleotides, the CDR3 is TGCAGCGTTGATGAGCGGGGTAGCTCCTACAATGAGCAGTTCTTC. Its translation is CSVDERGSSYNEQFF.

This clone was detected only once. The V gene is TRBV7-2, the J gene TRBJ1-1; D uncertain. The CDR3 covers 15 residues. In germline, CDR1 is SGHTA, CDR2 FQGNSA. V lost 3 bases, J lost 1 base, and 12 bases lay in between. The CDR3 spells CASSFQASGNTEAFF. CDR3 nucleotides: TGTGCCAGCAGCTTCCAGGCCTCCGGGAACACTGAAGCTTTCTTT.

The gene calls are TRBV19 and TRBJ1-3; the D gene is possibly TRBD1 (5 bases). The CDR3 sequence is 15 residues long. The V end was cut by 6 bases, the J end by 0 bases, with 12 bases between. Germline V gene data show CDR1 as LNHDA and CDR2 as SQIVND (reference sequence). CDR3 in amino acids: CASSETGDSGNTIYF. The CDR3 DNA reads TGTGCCAGTAGCGAAACAGGAGACTCTGGAAACACCATATATTTT.

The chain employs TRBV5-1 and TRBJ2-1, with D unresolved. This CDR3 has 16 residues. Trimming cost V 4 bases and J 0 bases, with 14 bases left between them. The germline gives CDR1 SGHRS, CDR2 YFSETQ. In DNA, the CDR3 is TGCGCCAGCAGCCGCGAGCCGGTCAACTCCTACAATGAGCAGTTCTTC. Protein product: CASSREPVNSYNEQFF.

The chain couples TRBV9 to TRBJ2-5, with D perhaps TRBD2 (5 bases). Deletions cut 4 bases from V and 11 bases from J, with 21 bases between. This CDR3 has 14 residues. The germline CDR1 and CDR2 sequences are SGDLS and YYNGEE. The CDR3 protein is CASSLPAASSEQYF. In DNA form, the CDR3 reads TGTGCCAGCAGCCTTCCCGCGGCTAGCAGTGAGCAGTACTTC. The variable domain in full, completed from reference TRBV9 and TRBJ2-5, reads DSGVTQTPKHLITATGQRVTLRCSPRSGDLSVYWYQQSLDQGLQFLIQYYNGEERAKGNILERFSAQQFPDLHSELNLSSLELGDSALYFCASSLPAASSEQYFGPGTRLLVL.

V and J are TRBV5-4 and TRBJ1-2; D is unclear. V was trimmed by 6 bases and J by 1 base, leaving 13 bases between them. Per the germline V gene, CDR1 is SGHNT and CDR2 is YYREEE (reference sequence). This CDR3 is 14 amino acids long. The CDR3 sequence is CASTSPGFNYGYTF. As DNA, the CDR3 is TGTGCCAGCACCTCACCCGGGTTTAACTATGGCTACACCTTC.

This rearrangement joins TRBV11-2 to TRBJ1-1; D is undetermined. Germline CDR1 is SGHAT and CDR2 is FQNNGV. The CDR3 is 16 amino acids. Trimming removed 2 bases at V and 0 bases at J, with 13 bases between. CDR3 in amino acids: CASSLQPGDMNTEAFF. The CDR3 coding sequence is TGTGCCAGCAGCTTACAGCCAGGCGATATGAACACTGAAGCTTTCTTT.

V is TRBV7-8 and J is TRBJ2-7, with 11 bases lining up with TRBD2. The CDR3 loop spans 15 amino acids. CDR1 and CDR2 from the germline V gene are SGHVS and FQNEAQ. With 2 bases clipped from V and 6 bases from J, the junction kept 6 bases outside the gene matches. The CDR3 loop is CASSLTVSGGGEQYF. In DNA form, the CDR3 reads TGTGCCAGCAGCTTAACGGTTAGCGGGGGGGGCGAGCAGTACTTC.

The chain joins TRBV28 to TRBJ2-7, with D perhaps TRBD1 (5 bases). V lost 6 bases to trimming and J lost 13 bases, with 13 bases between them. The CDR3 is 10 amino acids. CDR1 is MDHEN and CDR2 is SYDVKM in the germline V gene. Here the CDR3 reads CASRQGDDYF. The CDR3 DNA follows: TGTGCCAGCAGGCAGGGCGATGACTACTTC.

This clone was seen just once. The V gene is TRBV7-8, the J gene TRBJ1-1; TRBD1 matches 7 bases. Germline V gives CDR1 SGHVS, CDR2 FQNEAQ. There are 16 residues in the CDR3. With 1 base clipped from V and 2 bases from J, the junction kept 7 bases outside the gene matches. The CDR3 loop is CASSLGQGTVNTEAFF. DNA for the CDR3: TGTGCCAGCAGCTTAGGGCAGGGGACAGTAAACACTGAAGCTTTCTTT.

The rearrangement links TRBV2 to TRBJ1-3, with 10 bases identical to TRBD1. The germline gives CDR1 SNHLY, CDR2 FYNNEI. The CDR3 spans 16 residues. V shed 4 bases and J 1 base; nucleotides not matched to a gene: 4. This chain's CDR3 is CASSARTGGSGNTIYF. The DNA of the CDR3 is TGTGCCAGCAGTGCCAGGACAGGGGGATCTGGAAACACCATATATTTT.

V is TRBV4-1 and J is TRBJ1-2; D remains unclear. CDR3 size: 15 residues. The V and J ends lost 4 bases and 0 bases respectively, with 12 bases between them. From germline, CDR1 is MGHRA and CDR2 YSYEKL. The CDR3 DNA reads TGCGCCAGCAGCCCGACTGAGGATGCTAACTATGGCTACACCTTC. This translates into CASSPTEDANYGYTF.

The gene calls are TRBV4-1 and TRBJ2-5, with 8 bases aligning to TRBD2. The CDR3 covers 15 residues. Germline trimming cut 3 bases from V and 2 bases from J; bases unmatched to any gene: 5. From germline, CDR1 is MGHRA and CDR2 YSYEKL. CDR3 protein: CASSQDGTRQETQYF. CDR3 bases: TGCGCCAGCAGCCAGGACGGGACTAGACAAGAGACCCAGTACTTC.

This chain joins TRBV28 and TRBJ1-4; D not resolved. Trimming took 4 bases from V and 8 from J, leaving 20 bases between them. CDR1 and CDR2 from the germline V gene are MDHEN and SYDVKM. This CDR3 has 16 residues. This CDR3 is CASSSSSRLRKEKLFF. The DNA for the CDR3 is TGTGCCAGCAGTTCCTCCTCCCGGTTACGTAAGGAAAAACTGTTTTTT.